The 6 T cell receptor beta chains reported below all come from one sample, sequenced in a study of T cell responses to AZD1222 COVID-19 vaccine. Repertoires were generated with immunoSEQ multiplex PCR, while TCRdb's copy carries only in-frame clones and drops some. The table shows 150,000 or so clones, with 90% occurring only once. This specimen was peripheral blood, taken 28 days after the second AZD1222 dose. The receptors here all came from an adult who received the AZD1222 COVID-19 vaccine.

This clone is a singleton in its sample. V is TRBV11-1 and J is TRBJ1-2, with TRBD1 identical over 9 bases. J lost 8 bases, V lost 5 bases, and 12 bases had no gene match. This CDR3 region has 15 residues. Germline values: CDR1 SGHAT, CDR2 FQDESV (reference sequence). CDR3 DNA sequence: TGTGCCAGCAGCCCGCCCGGGACAGGGAGAGACGGCTACACCTTC. Translated: CASSPPGTGRDGYTF.

The chain carries TRBV3-1 (or the pseudogene TRBV3-2) and TRBJ1-4; TRBD1 is a possible D gene (5 bases). The CDR3 extends over 16 amino acids. V dropped 2 bases and J dropped 7 bases, with 17 bases sitting between them. Germline-derived CDR1 and CDR2 are LGHDT and YNNKEL (reference sequence). The CDR3 loop reads CASSQLVYGTGEKLFF. DNA for the CDR3: TGTGCCAGCAGCCAACTCGTGTACGGGACCGGTGAAAAACTGTTTTTT.

This clone was picked up one time. V gene TRBV23-1 combines with J gene TRBJ1-2, with 10 bases aligning to TRBD1. TRBV23-1 is classed as an ORF, of uncertain function. This CDR3 is built from 14 residues. Trimming removed 6 bases from V and 5 bases from J; junction bases left unmatched: 6. The CDR3: CASSPTGGRYGYTF. CDR3 nucleotides: TGCGCCAGCAGCCCGACAGGGGGCCGGTATGGCTACACCTTC.

The chain recombines TRBV11-3 with TRBJ2-5; D not certain. Trimming removed 2 bases from V and 5 bases from J, with 9 bases in between. Germline CDR1 reads SGHNT; CDR2 reads YENEEA. This CDR3 spans 13 amino acids. As DNA, the CDR3 is TGTGCCAGCAGCTTATCCGGGTTCGAGACCCAGTACTTC. Translation gives CASSLSGFETQYF.

This chain joins TRBV7-9 and TRBJ1-5, with TRBD1 identical over 7 bases. V lost 8 bases to trimming and J lost 5 bases; unmatched junction nucleotides: 9. The CDR3 loop spans 14 amino acids. The V gene's germline CDR1 is SEHNR and CDR2 FQNEAQ (reference sequence). This CDR3 reads CASSQRGRDQPQHF. The CDR3 coding sequence is TGTGCCAGCTCACAAAGGGGGCGGGATCAGCCCCAGCATTTT.

This sequence joins TRBV7-9 and TRBJ1-4, with D possibly TRBD1 on 6 matching bases. This CDR3 comprises 15 residues. Trimming cost V 4 bases and J 7 bases, with 16 bases left between them. CDR1 and CDR2 (germline): SEHNR, FQNEAQ (reference sequence). The CDR3 loop reads CASSSGDLRSEKLFF. Here the CDR3 DNA reads TGTGCCAGCAGCTCAGGGGACCTCCGAAGTGAAAAACTGTTTTTT.